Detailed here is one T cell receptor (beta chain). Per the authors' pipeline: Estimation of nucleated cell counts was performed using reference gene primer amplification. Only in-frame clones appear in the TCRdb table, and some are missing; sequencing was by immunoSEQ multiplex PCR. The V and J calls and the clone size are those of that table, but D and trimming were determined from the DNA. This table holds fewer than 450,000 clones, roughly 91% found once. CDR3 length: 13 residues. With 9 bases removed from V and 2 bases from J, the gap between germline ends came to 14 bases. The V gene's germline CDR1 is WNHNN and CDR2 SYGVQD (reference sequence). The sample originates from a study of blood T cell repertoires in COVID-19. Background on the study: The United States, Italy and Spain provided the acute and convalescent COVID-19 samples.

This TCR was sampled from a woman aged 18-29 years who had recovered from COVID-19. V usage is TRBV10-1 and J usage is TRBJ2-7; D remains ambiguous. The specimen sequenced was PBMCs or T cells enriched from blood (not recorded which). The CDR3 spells CARGLQNTYEQYF. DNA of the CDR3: TGCGCCAGGGGCCTCCAAAATACCTACGAGCAGTACTTC.